One sample yielded the 2 T cell receptor beta chains listed below, sequenced in a study of T cells in Graves' hyperthyroidism and ophthalmopathy (dated by TCRdb to the late 2010s). Library preparation used multiplex PCR. The sequencer listed for this sample is Illumina HiSeq 2000. TCR beta CDR3 regions were amplified from RNA transcripts. The first round of RT-PCR for the TCR CDR3 was performed with the HTBI primer set and the Qiagen OneStep RT-PCR kit. The public reads were reanalyzed by TCRdb: fastp trimming at Q25, MiXCR alignment, in-frame beta chains only. Each entry is one CDR3 protein sequence, shown with its most common DNA and genes. This sample is represented by 650,000 to 800,000 distinct CDR3 sequences; roughly 45% of them were singletons. More than 7% of the sample comes from the top ten. Input material: peripheral blood or thyroid tissue (not recorded which). The receptors stem from an adult man with Graves' disease, either hyperthyroidism or ophthalmopathy (not recorded which).

This clonotype was counted a few times. The chain links TRBV20-1 to TRBJ2-7; D is perhaps TRBD1 or TRBD2 (5 bases each). V lost 5 bases, J lost 2 bases, and 13 bases lay in between. Germline V lookup: CDR1 DFQATT, CDR2 SNEGSKA (reference sequence). This CDR3 has 13 residues. CDR3 amino acids: CSAARDGAYEQYF. CDR3 sequence (DNA): TGCAGTGCTGCCCGGGACGGGGCCTACGAGCAGTACTTC.

A few counts support this clonotype. The chain combines TRBV20-1 with TRBJ2-5, with 7 bases aligning to TRBD1. V shed 5 bases and J 5 bases; nucleotides not matched to a gene: 11. The CDR3 runs 14 residues. CDR1 is DFQATT, CDR2 SNEGSKA, per germline (reference sequence). For the CDR3, the DNA is TGCAGTGCTGACCTAAGACAGGGCGGGGAGACCCAGTACTTC. Encoded protein: CSADLRQGGETQYF.